The table lists the clone carrying this T cell receptor (beta chain) with a count of one. The sample is drawn from a study of T-cell reconstitution after alpha-beta-depleted transplantation in children. Unique molecular identifiers tagged the TCRbeta library. TCRdb analysed the PCR reads with MiXCR anew, one entry per CDR3 protein. There are 500,000 or so distinct CDR3 sequences in the sample; 30% to 35% occur only once, and under 3% lies in the top ten. This CDR3 contains 15 residues. Trimming pared 3 bases from V and 7 bases from J, leaving 16 bases between. CDR1 and CDR2 (germline): SEHNR, FQNEAQ (reference sequence).

The sequence was collected from a human donor who donated a stem cell graft to a child with aplastic anemia. The chain employs TRBV7-9 and TRBJ1-5; D is possibly TRBD1 (5 bases). Source: PBMCs from the stem cell graft donor, taken from the stem cell graft. Written as DNA, the CDR3 is TGTGCCAGCAGCTTGGGTGGGGCAGCCCTACAGCCCCAGCATTTT. Amino acid sequence: CASSLGGAALQPQHF.